A selection of T cell receptor beta chains follows, all from one sample in a study of CD8+ T cells in alopecia areata. The assay was immunoSEQ multiplex PCR, and TCRdb's table has in-frame clones only and misses some. Among 150,000 to 200,000 clones listed, approximately 53% were seen once. The source material was CD8+ T cells sorted from blood, sampled at week 24, from a patient treated with tofacitinib. Source of these receptors: a human donor with alopecia areata. Both conserved end residues are trimmed from each CDR3. Size is stated for part of the rows, as once, few or many counts, or as a class when the clone is expanded.

len: 11
j_gene: TRBJ2-7
v_gene: TRBV2
abundance: NA
CDR3aa: ASSELTGYEQY

len: 10
j_gene: TRBJ1-2
v_gene: TRBV30
abundance: NA
CDR3aa: AWSSSSGGYT

len: 10
j_gene: TRBJ1-1
v_gene: TRBV4-1
abundance: NA
CDR3aa: ASRQGNTEAF

len: 12
j_gene: TRBJ1-2
v_gene: TRBV29-1
abundance: few
CDR3aa: SVPRQGDNYGYT

len: 11
j_gene: TRBJ1-4
v_gene: TRBV7-9
abundance: NA
CDR3aa: ASRAGDNEKLF

len: 15
j_gene: TRBJ2-6
v_gene: TRBV7-6
abundance: few
CDR3aa: ASSFRDRGPGANVLT

len: 12
j_gene: TRBJ1-1
v_gene: TRBV4-1
abundance: NA
CDR3aa: ASSQGGVNTEAF

len: 11
j_gene: TRBJ1-2
v_gene: TRBV12-5
abundance: few
CDR3aa: ASDEGSRYGYT

len: 10
j_gene: TRBJ2-1
v_gene: TRBV19
abundance: NA
CDR3aa: ASSIGWQEQF

len: 13
j_gene: TRBJ1-5
v_gene: TRBV4-3
abundance: NA
CDR3aa: ASSQVGGDNQPQH

len: 12
j_gene: TRBJ1-4
v_gene: TRBV9
abundance: few
CDR3aa: ASSNDSGNEKLF

len: 12
j_gene: TRBJ1-4
v_gene: TRBV29-1
abundance: few
CDR3aa: SVEEGPTNEKLF

len: 10
j_gene: TRBJ1-1
v_gene: TRBV19
abundance: NA
CDR3aa: ASSMPNTEAF

len: 16
j_gene: TRBJ1-6
v_gene: TRBV2
abundance: NA
CDR3aa: ASSARRLSEGYNSPLH

len: 15
j_gene: TRBJ1-6
v_gene: TRBV7-2
abundance: few
CDR3aa: ASSLSGVDSYNSPLH

len: 13
j_gene: TRBJ1-1
v_gene: TRBV15
abundance: once
CDR3aa: ATSRRLQGYSEAF

len: 13
j_gene: TRBJ2-1
v_gene: TRBV11-2
abundance: once
CDR3aa: ASSLNRDRYNEQF

len: 10
j_gene: TRBJ2-1
v_gene: TRBV2
abundance: few
CDR3aa: ATSRGVNEQF

len: 12
j_gene: TRBJ2-2
v_gene: TRBV27
abundance: NA
CDR3aa: ASKVRANTGELF

len: 12
j_gene: TRBJ2-3
v_gene: TRBV7-7
abundance: NA
CDR3aa: ATKTSGGTDTQY

len: 12
j_gene: TRBJ1-2
v_gene: TRBV29-1
abundance: NA
CDR3aa: SVDGQGTNYGYT

len: 11
j_gene: TRBJ2-3
v_gene: TRBV30
abundance: few
CDR3aa: AWSLGARDTQY

len: 14
j_gene: TRBJ1-3
v_gene: TRBV30
abundance: NA
CDR3aa: AWSVRPGVPGNTIY

len: 14
j_gene: TRBJ2-1
v_gene: TRBV4-3
abundance: NA
CDR3aa: ASSQDGGVSNNEQF

len: 13
j_gene: TRBJ2-7
v_gene: TRBV30
abundance: once
CDR3aa: AWSASGDRGGGQY

len: 14
j_gene: TRBJ2-3
v_gene: TRBV10-3
abundance: NA
CDR3aa: AISPEGLDSTDTQY

len: 15
j_gene: TRBJ2-7
v_gene: TRBV7-3
abundance: few
CDR3aa: ASSARLGQGEGYEQY

len: 16
j_gene: TRBJ2-7
v_gene: TRBV7-2
abundance: NA
CDR3aa: ASSLPLAGGTSSYEQY

len: 10
j_gene: TRBJ2-1
v_gene: TRBV2
abundance: NA
CDR3aa: ASSNRVGEQF

len: 11
j_gene: TRBJ2-7
v_gene: TRBV30
abundance: once
CDR3aa: AWSIHTGAEQY

len: 12
j_gene: TRBJ2-2
v_gene: TRBV4-3
abundance: NA
CDR3aa: ASSQDIIVRELF

len: 11
j_gene: TRBJ2-7
v_gene: TRBV29-1
abundance: few
CDR3aa: SVGGGNSYEQY

len: 11
j_gene: TRBJ2-2
v_gene: TRBV29-1
abundance: NA
CDR3aa: SVELDPGRELF

len: 17
j_gene: TRBJ2-5
v_gene: TRBV27
abundance: NA
CDR3aa: ASSLLGTSGGITQETQY

len: 10
j_gene: TRBJ2-7
v_gene: TRBV30
abundance: NA
CDR3aa: AYQTRPYEQY

len: 14
j_gene: TRBJ2-7
v_gene: TRBV29-1
abundance: few
CDR3aa: SVEAQLGGGGYEQY

len: 15
j_gene: TRBJ2-7
v_gene: TRBV4-2
abundance: NA
CDR3aa: ASSQAKVPSSSYEQY

len: 10
j_gene: TRBJ1-4
v_gene: TRBV4-3
abundance: few
CDR3aa: ASSQGREKLF

len: 12
j_gene: TRBJ1-1
v_gene: TRBV13
abundance: NA
CDR3aa: ASSYNNRNTEAF

len: 11
j_gene: TRBJ2-3
v_gene: TRBV29-1
abundance: NA
CDR3aa: SVLGGAPDTQY

len: 15
j_gene: TRBJ1-1
v_gene: TRBV5-1
abundance: NA
CDR3aa: ASAAFSPRTGNTEAF

len: 13
j_gene: TRBJ2-3
v_gene: TRBV6-6
abundance: few
CDR3aa: ASSHSGGDPDTQY

len: 11
j_gene: TRBJ1-1
v_gene: TRBV19
abundance: few
CDR3aa: ASNLGQNTEAF

len: 9
j_gene: TRBJ2-7
v_gene: TRBV4-1
abundance: NA
CDR3aa: ASSQSHEQY

len: 13
j_gene: TRBJ1-6
v_gene: TRBV15
abundance: NA
CDR3aa: ATSRERGWNSPLH

len: 11
j_gene: TRBJ2-2
v_gene: TRBV30
abundance: NA
CDR3aa: AWSGQNTGELF

len: 10
j_gene: TRBJ2-7
v_gene: TRBV12-5
abundance: few
CDR3aa: ASGGADYEQY

len: 12
j_gene: TRBJ1-4
v_gene: TRBV4-3
abundance: few
CDR3aa: ASSSGQSNEKLF

len: 13
j_gene: TRBJ2-3
v_gene: TRBV6-5
abundance: NA
CDR3aa: ASSYERDSTDTQY

len: 14
j_gene: TRBJ2-1
v_gene: TRBV29-1
abundance: few
CDR3aa: SVPRGEVRSYNEQF

len: 14
j_gene: TRBJ2-7
v_gene: TRBV11-3
abundance: NA
CDR3aa: ASSLDNKGGSYEQY

len: 8
j_gene: TRBJ1-1
v_gene: TRBV29-1
abundance: few
CDR3aa: SAGGTEAF

len: 10
j_gene: TRBJ1-1
v_gene: TRBV6-5
abundance: NA
CDR3aa: ASSPSGTGAF

len: 12
j_gene: TRBJ2-7
v_gene: TRBV27
abundance: NA
CDR3aa: ASSYGGGVYEQY

len: 13
j_gene: TRBJ2-1
v_gene: TRBV5-1
abundance: NA
CDR3aa: ASSPTSGGAGEQF

len: 13
j_gene: TRBJ2-2
v_gene: TRBV4-3
abundance: NA
CDR3aa: ASSQLTGVNGELF

len: 13
j_gene: TRBJ1-6
v_gene: TRBV5-1
abundance: once
CDR3aa: ASSLSNGHNSPLH